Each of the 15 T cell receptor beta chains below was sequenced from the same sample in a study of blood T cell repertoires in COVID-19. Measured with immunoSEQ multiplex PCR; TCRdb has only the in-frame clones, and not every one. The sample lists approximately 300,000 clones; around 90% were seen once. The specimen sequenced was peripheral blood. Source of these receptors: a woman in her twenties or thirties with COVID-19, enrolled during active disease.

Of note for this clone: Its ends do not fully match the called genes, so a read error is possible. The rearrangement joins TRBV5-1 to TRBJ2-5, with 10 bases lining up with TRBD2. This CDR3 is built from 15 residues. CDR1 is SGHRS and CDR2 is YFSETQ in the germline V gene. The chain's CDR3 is CARSGGGADEETQYF. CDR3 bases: TGCGCCCGCAGCGGGGGGGGCGCGGATGAAGAGACCCAGTACTTC.

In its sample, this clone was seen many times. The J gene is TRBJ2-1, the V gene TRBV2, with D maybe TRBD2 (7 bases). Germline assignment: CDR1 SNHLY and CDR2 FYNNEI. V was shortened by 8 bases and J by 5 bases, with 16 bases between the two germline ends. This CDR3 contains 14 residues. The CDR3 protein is CASEGGGLDNEQFF. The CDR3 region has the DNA TGTGCCAGCGAGGGGGGAGGGCTCGACAATGAGCAGTTCTTC. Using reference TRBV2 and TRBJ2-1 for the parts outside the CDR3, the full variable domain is EPEVTQTPSHQVTQMGQEVILRCVPISNHLYFYWYRQILGQKVEFLVSFYNNEISEKSEIFDDQFSVERPDGSNFTLKIRSTKLEDSAMYFCASEGGGLDNEQFFGPGTRLTVL.

The CDR3 DNA is TGTGCCGGGCCTGGAAACACCATATATTTT. It specifies CAGPGNTIYF. The V and J genes are TRBV6-5 and TRBJ1-3; D not certain. With 11 bases removed from V and 2 bases from J, the gap between germline ends came to 4 bases. Germline V lookup: CDR1 MNHEY, CDR2 SVGAGI. This CDR3 comprises 10 residues.

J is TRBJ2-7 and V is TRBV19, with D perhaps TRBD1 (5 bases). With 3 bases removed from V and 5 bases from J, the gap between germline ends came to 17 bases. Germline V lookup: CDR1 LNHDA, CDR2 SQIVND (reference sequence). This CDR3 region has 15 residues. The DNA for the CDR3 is TGTGCCAGTAGTATGATTGGGGCCGCGGTTAACGAGCAGTACTTC. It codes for CASSMIGAAVNEQYF.

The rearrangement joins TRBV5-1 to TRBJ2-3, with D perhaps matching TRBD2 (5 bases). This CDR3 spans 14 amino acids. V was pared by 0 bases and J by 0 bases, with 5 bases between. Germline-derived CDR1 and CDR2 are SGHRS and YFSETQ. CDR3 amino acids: CASSLGTSTDTQYF. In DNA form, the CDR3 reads TGCGCCAGCAGCTTGGGGACTAGCACAGATACGCAGTATTTT. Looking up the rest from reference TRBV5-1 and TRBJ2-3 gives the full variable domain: KAGVTQTPRYLIKTRGQQVTLSCSPISGHRSVSWYQQTPGQGLQFLFEYFSETQRNKGNFPGRFSGRQFSNSRSEMNVSTLELGDSALYLCASSLGTSTDTQYFGPGTRLTVL.

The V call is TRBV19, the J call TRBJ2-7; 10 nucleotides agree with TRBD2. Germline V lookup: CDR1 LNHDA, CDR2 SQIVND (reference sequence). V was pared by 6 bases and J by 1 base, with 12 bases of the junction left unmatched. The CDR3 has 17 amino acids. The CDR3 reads CASSPRVTSGWSYEQYF. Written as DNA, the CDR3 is TGTGCCAGTAGCCCCCGGGTGACTAGCGGGTGGTCCTACGAGCAGTACTTC.

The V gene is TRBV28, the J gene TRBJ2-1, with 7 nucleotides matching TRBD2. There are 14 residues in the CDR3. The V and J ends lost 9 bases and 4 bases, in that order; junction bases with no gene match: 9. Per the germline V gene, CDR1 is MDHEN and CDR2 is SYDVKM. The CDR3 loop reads CASTPSGGYNEQFF. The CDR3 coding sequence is TGTGCCAGTACCCCTAGCGGAGGTTACAATGAGCAGTTCTTC.

The CDR3 DNA follows: TGTGCCTGGAGGGACAGGAACTCTGGAAACACCATATATTTT. It specifies CAWRDRNSGNTIYF. The genes are TRBV30 and TRBJ1-3, with 7 bases that match TRBD1. V shed 3 bases and J 0 bases; nucleotides not matched to a gene: 2. This CDR3 region has 14 residues. CDR1 GTSNPN and CDR2 SVGIG come from the germline V gene (reference sequence).

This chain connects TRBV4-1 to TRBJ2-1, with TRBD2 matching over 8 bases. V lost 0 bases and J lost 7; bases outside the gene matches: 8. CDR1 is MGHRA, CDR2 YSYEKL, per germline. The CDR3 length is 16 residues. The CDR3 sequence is CASSQDPAGDRNEQFF. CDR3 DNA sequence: TGCGCCAGCAGCCAAGATCCAGCGGGAGATCGGAATGAGCAGTTCTTC.

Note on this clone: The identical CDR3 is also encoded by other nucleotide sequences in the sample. CDR3 in amino acids: CASSQVGYEQYF. The CDR3 DNA reads as TGCGCCAGCAGCCAAGTCGGCTACGAGCAGTACTTC. V and J are TRBV4-1 and TRBJ2-7, with D hard to call. The CDR3 runs to 12 residues. Germline CDR1 and CDR2: MGHRA and YSYEKL. V lost 1 base to trimming and J lost 3 bases, with 4 bases between them.

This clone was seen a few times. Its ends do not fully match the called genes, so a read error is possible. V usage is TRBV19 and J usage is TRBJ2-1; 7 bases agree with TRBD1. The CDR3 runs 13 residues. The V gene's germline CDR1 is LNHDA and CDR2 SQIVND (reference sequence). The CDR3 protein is CASSIGTGTELFF. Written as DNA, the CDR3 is TGTGCCAGTAGTATTGGGACCGGGACAGAGCTGTTCTTC.

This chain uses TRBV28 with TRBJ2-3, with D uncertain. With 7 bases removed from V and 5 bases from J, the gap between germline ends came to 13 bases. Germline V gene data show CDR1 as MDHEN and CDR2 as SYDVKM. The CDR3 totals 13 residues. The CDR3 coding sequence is TGTGCCAGCACCCTAGGCGGCGTAGATACGCAGTATTTT. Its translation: CASTLGGVDTQYF.

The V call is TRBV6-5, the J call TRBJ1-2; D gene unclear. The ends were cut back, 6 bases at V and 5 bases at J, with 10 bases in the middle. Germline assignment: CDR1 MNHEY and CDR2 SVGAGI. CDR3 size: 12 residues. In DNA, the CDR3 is TGTGCCAGCAGAACAGCCTCGTATGGCTACACCTTC. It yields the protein CASRTASYGYTF.

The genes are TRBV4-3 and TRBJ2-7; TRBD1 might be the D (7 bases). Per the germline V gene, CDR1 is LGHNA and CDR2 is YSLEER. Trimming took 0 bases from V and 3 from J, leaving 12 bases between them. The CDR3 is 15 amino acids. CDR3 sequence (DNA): TGCGCCAGCAGCCAAGATCGCGGGACAGTCTACGAGCAGTACTTC. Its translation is CASSQDRGTVYEQYF.

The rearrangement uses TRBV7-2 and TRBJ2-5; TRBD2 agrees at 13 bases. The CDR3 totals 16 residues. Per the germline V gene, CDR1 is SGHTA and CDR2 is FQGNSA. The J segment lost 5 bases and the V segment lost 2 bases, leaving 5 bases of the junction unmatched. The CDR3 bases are TGTGCCAGCAGCTTATCACTAGCGGGAGGGGCGGAGACCCAGTACTTC. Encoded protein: CASSLSLAGGAETQYF.